This T cell receptor beta chain was documented in a study of blood T cell repertoires in COVID-19. CDR1 ENHRY and CDR2 SYGVKD come from the germline V gene. Between the trimmed V and J ends, which lost 5 bases and 4 bases, there was a span of 9 bases. The CDR3 spans 12 residues. The repertoire was sequenced with immunoSEQ multiplex PCR; TCRdb's copy has only in-frame clones and lacks some. The sample lists roughly 230,000 clones; roughly nine tenths were seen once. This receptor was obtained from a woman in her thirties or forties who had recovered from COVID-19. Sequencing was done on a sample of peripheral blood. The V gene is TRBV10-3, the J gene TRBJ2-7; possibly TRBD1 for D (6 bases). CDR3 protein: CAISYQGYEQYV. The CDR3 DNA sequence: TGTGCCATCAGTTACCAGGGGTACGAGCAGTACGTC.